This TCR beta chain is drawn from a study of blood T cells in healthy people across ages. Every sample gave at least 6 micrograms of total RNA when it was extracted. It was with a sample-barcoded 5' primer and a J-beta primer mix that a second PCR of roughly 6 to 12 cycles was run. TCRdb passed the 5' RACE reads through MiXCR, listing each CDR3 protein once. In the table there are roughly 570,000 distinct CDR3 sequences, roughly a quarter of which are singletons. With 3 bases clipped from V and 6 bases from J, the junction kept 10 bases outside the gene matches. Germline CDR1 reads DFQATT; CDR2 reads SNEGSKA (reference sequence). CDR3 length: 15 amino acids. Study-level points and caveats: The study found TCR beta diversity correlated strongly with naive T cell percentage.

This clonotype appeared many times. Its antigen is still unknown. The sequence derives from a woman aged 70 to 79 in good health. The sequenced material came from blood. V gene TRBV20-1 combines with J gene TRBJ2-4, with 8 bases matching TRBD1. CDR3 DNA: TGCAGTGCTAGCCGGGACAGGAGAGCGGTAAACATTCAGTACTTC. This translates into CSASRDRRAVNIQYF.